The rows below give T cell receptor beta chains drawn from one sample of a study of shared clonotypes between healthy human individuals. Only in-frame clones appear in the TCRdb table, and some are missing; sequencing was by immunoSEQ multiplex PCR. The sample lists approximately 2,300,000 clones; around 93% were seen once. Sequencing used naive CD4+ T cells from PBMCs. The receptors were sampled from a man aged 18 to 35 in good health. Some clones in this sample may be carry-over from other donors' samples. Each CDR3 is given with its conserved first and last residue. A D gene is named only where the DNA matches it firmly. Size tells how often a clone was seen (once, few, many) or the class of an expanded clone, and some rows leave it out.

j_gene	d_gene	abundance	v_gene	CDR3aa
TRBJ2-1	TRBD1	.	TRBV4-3	CASSQIQGAGNEQFF
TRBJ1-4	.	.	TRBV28	CASSYAGTNEKLFF
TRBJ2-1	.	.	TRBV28	CASSFTSDSYNEQFF
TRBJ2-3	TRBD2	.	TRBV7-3	CASSPTGTSGTDTQYF
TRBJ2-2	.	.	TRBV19	CASTRNTGELFF
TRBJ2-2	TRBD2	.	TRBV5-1	CASSPGFASGTTQRNTGELFF
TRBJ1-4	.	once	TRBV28	CASSFGGAVDEKLFF
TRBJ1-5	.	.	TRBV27	CASSRPGVGQPQHF
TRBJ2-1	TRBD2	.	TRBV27	CASSNERLAGYNEQFF
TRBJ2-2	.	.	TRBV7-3	CASSWGLTSNTGELFF
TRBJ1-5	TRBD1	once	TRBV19	CASTGGIDRGNQPQHF
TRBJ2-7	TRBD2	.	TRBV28	CASSLGTSLNEQYF
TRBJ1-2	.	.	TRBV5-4	CASSLARENYGYTF
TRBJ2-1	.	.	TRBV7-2	CASSPSLYNEQFF
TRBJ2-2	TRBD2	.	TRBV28	CASSLGTSGGGELFF
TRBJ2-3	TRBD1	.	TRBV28	CASLDGTGYTDTQYF
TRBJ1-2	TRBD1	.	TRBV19	CASSSRGHNGYTF
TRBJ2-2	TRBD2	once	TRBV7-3	CASSLIAGAGELFF
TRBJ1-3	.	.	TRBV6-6	CASSYSPGYSGNTIYF
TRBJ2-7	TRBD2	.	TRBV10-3	CAGSGNIYEQYF
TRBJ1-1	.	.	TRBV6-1	CASRRGADTEAFF
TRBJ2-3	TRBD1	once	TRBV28	CASSSPPGAGTGFFTQYF
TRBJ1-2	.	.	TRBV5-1	CASSLENYGYTF
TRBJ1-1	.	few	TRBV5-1	CASSDPQGDATEAFF
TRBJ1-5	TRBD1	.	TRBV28	CAGSRDRSQPQHF
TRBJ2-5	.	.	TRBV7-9	CASSPPPRETQYF
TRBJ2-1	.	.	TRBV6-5	CASSSGLEQFF
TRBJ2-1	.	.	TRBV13	CASSLVPPTEQFF
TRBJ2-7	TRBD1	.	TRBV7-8	CASSPQTGANEQYF
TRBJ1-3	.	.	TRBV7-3	CASSLSPGRSGNTIYF
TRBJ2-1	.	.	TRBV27	CASSLSKASSYNEQFF
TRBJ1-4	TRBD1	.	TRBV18	CASSPRGTESEKLFF
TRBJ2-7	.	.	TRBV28	CAGSGNGVEQYF
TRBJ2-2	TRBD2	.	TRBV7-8	CAVKSAGEYTGELFF
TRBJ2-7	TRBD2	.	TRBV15	CATSVRLAGVEQYF